The clone carrying this T cell receptor beta chain was counted at least ten times. As yet, its antigen is unknown. This specimen comes from a study of T cells in Graves' hyperthyroidism and ophthalmopathy. TCR beta CDR3 regions were amplified from RNA transcripts. A set of HTBI primers served as the primers for a first-round RT-PCR of the TCR CDR3. A single record per CDR3 protein comes from TCRdb applying MiXCR to the multiplex PCR reads. Of hundreds of thousands of distinct CDR3 sequences in the sample, about 15% were seen once. General study findings and limits: The model anticipated ophthalmopathy a median about six months pre-onset. Blood held most thyroid clonotypes expanded above 0.001 frequency.

Every diagnosis used clinical symptoms, serum thyroxine and TRAb, thyroid ultrasound and orbital computed tomography. Germline lookup yields CDR1 MNHEY and CDR2 SVGEGT. CDR3 length: 15 residues. V shed 2 bases and J 4 bases; nucleotides not matched to a gene: 6. Sequences were obtained from blood. J is TRBJ2-7 and V is TRBV6-2 or TRBV6-3; the match to TRBD2 covers 9 bases. The sequence was collected from a woman in her thirties or forties with Graves' ophthalmopathy. This chain's CDR3 is CASSYQRLAEYEQYF. Here the CDR3 DNA reads TGTGCCAGCAGTTACCAAAGACTAGCGGAATACGAGCAGTACTTC.